Listed here is a single TCR beta chain. Its specific antigen is unknown. No much larger clone exists at a distance of one base, and base qualities are not known. The entry originates in a study of T cell responses to AZD1222 COVID-19 vaccine (dated by TCRdb to the early 2020s). A note on the overall study: A total of 230 to 250 trial participants underwent TCR sequencing, of whom some 200 had received two doses of AZD1222 and approximately 25 had received two doses of the MenACWY control vaccine. Trial participants were enrolled into age subgroups of 18-55, 56-69 and 70-plus years, which contained about 150, 28 and 57 TCR-sequenced participants, respectively. Results and caveats for the whole study, not just this receptor: Nearly half of unique spike-specific TCRs reportedly recognized epitopes outside regions mutated in the B.1.351 and B.1.1.7 variants. Only five to seven AZD1222 recipients were SARS-CoV-2 seropositive at baseline, limiting conclusions about previously exposed vaccinees. After two AZD1222 doses, spike-specific TCR breadth and depth were significantly higher than at day 0 and than in MenACWY recipients. The vaccine-associated CD4 TCRs covered the entire spike protein, and the dominant responses fell in regions 160-218 and 743-854. No day 14 peak-response samples were available, so repertoires were characterized only after the peak T cell response. Most participants were white British and females outnumbered males, and the authors suggested that clonal diversity may have been underestimated. The 56-69-year group was small, and its depth increase did not reach significance, likely because of low power.

From the cysteine up to the phenylalanine, the CDR3 has a length of 15 residues. Left in the record is the CDR3 DNA by itself, 45 bases read in frame from the first base. V loses 6 bases, J loses 3 bases, and the germline ends lie 18 bases apart. The CDR1 and CDR2 encoded by the germline V gene are SQVTM and ANQGSEA. This sample's time point label indicates: about 28 days (+/-7) after the second vaccine dose. Because spike-specific TCR depth and breadth did not differ between the two schedules, AZD1222 recipients who got a second dose at roughly 4 weeks were pooled with those who got a second dose at roughly 12 weeks. Samples from vaccinated people were obtained from the UK trials COV001 and COV002, which included a single-blind randomized controlled phase 2/3 trial of AZD1222 (ChAdOx1 nCoV-19) in healthy adults. Trial participant PBMC samples were collected at day 0 and day 28 after the second dose for TCRbeta chain sequencing.

The CDR3 regions of human TCRbeta chains were subjected to immunosequencing. In the paper's pipeline: TCRs in the repertoires were matched against a reference library of SARS-CoV-2-specific TCRs that had been generated with the MIRA antigen-specificity platform. Breadth was defined as the fraction of unique TCRs that were SARS-CoV-2-associated. Depth was defined as the fraction of total T cells that were SARS-CoV-2-associated. Using the MIRA data, each spike-specific TCR was mapped to the spike region that the TCR reacts to and placed in a CD4 or CD8 class. Log10-transformed breadth and depth values were compared by one-way ANOVA with Sidak's multiple comparisons tests. Not all clones reach the TCRdb copy of this immuneACCESS table, which keeps in-frame sequences only. Checked studies attribute under half of the gap to unresolved V genes and leave the rest unexplained. That table is the source of V, J and clone size, and D and trimming were worked out from the DNA. In all, the sample holds about 140,000 clones, and more than 85% of those were seen once. Around 3.3% of the sample rests with the top ten.

The clonotype was recovered from an adult who received the AZD1222 COVID-19 vaccine. The source material was peripheral blood, sampled 28 days after the second AZD1222 dose. The chain couples TRBV29-1 to TRBJ1-3, with the identity of the D gene unclear. The nucleotides are TGCAGCGTAGACTTTTCTGGTTCCGGTGGAAACACCATATATTTT. Its amino acids are CSVDFSGSGGNTIYF.